This TCR beta chain is from a study of T-cell memory formation after mild COVID-19. For the study at large: Across donors, TCR clusters were largely donor specific.

Via MiXCR, TCRdb re-called the 5' RACE reads, giving one row per CDR3 protein. The sample includes fewer than 250,000 distinct CDR3 sequences, 15% to 20% of them seen just once. Regarding the study as a whole: The main location of contracting CD4+ clones was CM and EM, and that of contracting CD8+ clones was EMRA.

Comments on this clonotype: Its target is not known.

The V end lost 0 bases, the J end lost 2 bases, and 6 bases lay between the germline ends. Germline V CDR1 and CDR2: SGDLS, YYNGEE. This CDR3 has 14 amino acids. The receptor's source is an adult woman who had mild COVID-19 (a few samples of this study predate the infection). Cell type and time point are not known. Sequencing used PBMCs or a T cell subset sorted from them (not recorded which). V and J are TRBV9 and TRBJ2-4; D remains ambiguous. Written as DNA, the CDR3 is TGTGCCAGCAGCGTAGGTAGTACCAAAAACATTCAGTACTTC. Translated, it gives CASSVGSTKNIQYF. The full variable domain, in which reference TRBV9 and TRBJ2-4 provide the parts outside the CDR3, is DSGVTQTPKHLITATGQRVTLRCSPRSGDLSVYWYQQSLDQGLQFLIQYYNGEERAKGNILERFSAQQFPDLHSELNLSSLELGDSALYFCASSVGSTKNIQYFGAGTRLSVL.